This section outlines one TCR beta chain sequence together with its context. The sample is drawn from a study of control samples from healthy donors and cancer patients. This table comes from immunoSEQ multiplex PCR, and its TCRdb copy is limited to in-frame clones, with some not included. The data hold some 94,000 clones, with roughly 91% observed a single time. The CDR3 has 15 amino acids. The germline V gene has CDR1 MNHNS and CDR2 SASEGT. Germline trimming cut 1 base from V and 5 bases from J; bases unmatched to any gene: 2. Sequenced input: PBMCs. The chain has TRBV6-1 and TRBJ2-2; 9 bases match TRBD1. The sequence was collected from a woman in her forties or fifties with colorectal cancer. CDR3 sequence (DNA): TGTGCCAGCAGTGAAGGGGGACAGGGAACCGGGGAGCTGTTTTTT. Encoded protein: CASSEGGQGTGELFF.